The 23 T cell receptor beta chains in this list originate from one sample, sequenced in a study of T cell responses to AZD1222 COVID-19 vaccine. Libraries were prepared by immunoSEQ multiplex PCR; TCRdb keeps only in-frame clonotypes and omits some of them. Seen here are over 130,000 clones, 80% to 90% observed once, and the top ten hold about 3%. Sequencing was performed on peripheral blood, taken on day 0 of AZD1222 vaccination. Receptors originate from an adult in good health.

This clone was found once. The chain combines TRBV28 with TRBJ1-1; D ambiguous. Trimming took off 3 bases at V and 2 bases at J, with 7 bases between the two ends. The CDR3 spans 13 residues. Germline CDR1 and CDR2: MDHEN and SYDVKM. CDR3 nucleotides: TGTGCCAGCAGTTTGGACGCCAACACTGAAGCTTTCTTT. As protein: CASSLDANTEAFF. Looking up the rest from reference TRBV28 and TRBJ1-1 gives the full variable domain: DVKVTQSSRYLVKRTGEKVFLECVQDMDHENMFWYRQDPGLGLRLIYFSYDVKMKEKGDIPEGYSVSREKKERFSLILESASTNQTSMYLCASSLDANTEAFFGQGTRLTVV.

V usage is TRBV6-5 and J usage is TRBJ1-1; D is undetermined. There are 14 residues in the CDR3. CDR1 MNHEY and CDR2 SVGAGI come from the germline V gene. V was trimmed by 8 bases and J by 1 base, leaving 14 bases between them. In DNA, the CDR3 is TGTGCCAGCGGCCCTGTTTACCCGAACACTGAAGCTTTCTTT. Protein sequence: CASGPVYPNTEAFF.

As DNA, the CDR3 is TGTGCCAGCCGGGGGGGTTACGAGCAGTACTTC. Translating gives CASRGGYEQYF. This sequence joins TRBV28 and TRBJ2-7; 8 bases are a match to TRBD2. CDR1 MDHEN and CDR2 SYDVKM come from the germline V gene. CDR3 length: 11 amino acids. Trimming removed 8 bases from V and 4 bases from J; junction bases left unmatched: 1. Complete variable domain (other parts from reference TRBV28 and TRBJ2-7): DVKVTQSSRYLVKRTGEKVFLECVQDMDHENMFWYRQDPGLGLRLIYFSYDVKMKEKGDIPEGYSVSREKKERFSLILESASTNQTSMYLCASRGGYEQYFGPGTRLTVT.

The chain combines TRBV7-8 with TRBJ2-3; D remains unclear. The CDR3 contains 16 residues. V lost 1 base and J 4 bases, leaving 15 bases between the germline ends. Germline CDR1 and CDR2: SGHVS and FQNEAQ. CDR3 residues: CASSLVGWATSDTQYF. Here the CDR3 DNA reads TGTGCCAGCAGCTTAGTTGGTTGGGCAACCTCAGATACGCAGTATTTT.

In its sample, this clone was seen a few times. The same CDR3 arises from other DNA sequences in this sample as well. CDR3: CASSRLTSGLYNEQFF. The CDR3 DNA reads as TGTGCCAGCAGCCGGCTAACTAGCGGTTTGTACAATGAGCAGTTCTTC. V usage is TRBV6-2 or TRBV6-3 and J usage is TRBJ2-1; 8 positions match TRBD2. The V gene end was trimmed by 6 bases and the J gene end by 4 bases; junction bases not matched to a gene: 11. In germline, CDR1 is MNHEY, CDR2 SVGEGT. There are 16 residues in the CDR3.

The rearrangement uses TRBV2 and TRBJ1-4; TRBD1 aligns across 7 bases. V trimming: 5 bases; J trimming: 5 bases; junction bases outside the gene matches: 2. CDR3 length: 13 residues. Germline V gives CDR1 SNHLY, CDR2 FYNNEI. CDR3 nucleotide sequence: TGTGCCAGCAGTTTGGACAGGAATGAAAAACTGTTTTTT. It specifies CASSLDRNEKLFF.

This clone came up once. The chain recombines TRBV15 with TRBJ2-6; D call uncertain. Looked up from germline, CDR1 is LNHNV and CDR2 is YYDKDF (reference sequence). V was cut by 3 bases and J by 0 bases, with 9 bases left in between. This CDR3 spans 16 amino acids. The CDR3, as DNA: TGTGCCACCAGCAGTCTAGGTAACTCTGGGGCCAACGTCCTGACTTTC. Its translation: CATSSLGNSGANVLTF.

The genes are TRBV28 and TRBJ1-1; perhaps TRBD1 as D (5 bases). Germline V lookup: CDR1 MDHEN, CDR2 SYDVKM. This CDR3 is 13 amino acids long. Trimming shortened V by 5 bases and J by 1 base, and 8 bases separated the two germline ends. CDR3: CASSLDTNTEAFF. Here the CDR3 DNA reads TGTGCCAGCAGTCTGGACACGAACACTGAAGCTTTCTTT.

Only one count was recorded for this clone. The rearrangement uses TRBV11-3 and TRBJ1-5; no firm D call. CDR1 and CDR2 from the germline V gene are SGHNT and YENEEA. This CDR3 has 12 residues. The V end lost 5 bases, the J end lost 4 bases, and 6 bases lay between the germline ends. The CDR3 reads CASSGHNQPQHF. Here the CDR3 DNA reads TGTGCCAGCAGCGGTCATAATCAGCCCCAGCATTTT. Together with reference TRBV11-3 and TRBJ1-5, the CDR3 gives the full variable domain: EAGVVQSPRYKIIEKKQPVAFWCNPISGHNTLYWYLQNLGQGPELLIRYENEEAVDDSQLPKDRFSAERLKGVDSTLKIQPAELGDSAVYLCASSGHNQPQHFGDGTRLSIL.

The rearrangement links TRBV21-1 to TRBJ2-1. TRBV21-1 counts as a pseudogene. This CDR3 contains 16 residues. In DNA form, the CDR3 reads TGTGCCAGCAGAATACGGGACCACCATACCTACAATGAGCAGTTCTTC. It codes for CASRIRDHHTYNEQFF.

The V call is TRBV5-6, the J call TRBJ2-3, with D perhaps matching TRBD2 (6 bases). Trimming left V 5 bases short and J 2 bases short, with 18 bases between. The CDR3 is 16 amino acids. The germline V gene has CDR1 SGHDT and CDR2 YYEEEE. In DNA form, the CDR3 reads TGTGCCAGCAGGGAGGGGTTACCCCTTAACACAGATACGCAGTATTTT. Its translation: CASREGLPLNTDTQYF.

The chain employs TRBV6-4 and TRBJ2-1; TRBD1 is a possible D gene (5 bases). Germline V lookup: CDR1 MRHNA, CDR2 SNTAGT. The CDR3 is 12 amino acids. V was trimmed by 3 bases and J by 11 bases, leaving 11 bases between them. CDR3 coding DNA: TGTGCCAGCAGTGAGAGTCAGGGAAAGCAGTTCTTC. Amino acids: CASSESQGKQFF.

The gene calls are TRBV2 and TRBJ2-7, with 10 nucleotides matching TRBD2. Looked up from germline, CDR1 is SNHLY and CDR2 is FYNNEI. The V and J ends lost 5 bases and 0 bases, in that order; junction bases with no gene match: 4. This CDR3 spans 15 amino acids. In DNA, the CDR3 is TGTGCCAGCAGTTCGACTAGCGGGCTCTCCTACGAGCAGTACTTC. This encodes CASSSTSGLSYEQYF.

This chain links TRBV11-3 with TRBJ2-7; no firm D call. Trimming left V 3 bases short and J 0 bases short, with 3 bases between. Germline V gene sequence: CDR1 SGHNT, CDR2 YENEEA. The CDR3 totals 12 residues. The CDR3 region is CASSLDSYEQYF. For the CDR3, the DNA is TGTGCCAGCAGCTTGGACTCCTACGAGCAGTACTTC.

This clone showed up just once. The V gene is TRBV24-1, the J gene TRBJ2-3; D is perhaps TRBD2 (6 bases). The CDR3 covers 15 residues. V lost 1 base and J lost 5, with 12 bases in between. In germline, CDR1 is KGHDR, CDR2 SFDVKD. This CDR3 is CATSDLPGLGDTQYF. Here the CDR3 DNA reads TGTGCCACCAGTGATTTACCGGGACTGGGAGATACGCAGTATTTT.

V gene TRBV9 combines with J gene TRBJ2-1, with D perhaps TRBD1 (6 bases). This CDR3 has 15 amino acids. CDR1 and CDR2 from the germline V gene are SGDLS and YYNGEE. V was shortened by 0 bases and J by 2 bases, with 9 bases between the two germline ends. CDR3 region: CASSVGAGAYNEQFF. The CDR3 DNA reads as TGTGCCAGCAGCGTAGGGGCAGGGGCCTACAATGAGCAGTTCTTC.

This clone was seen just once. CDR3 amino acids: CATSRDTGSGDEKLFF. The CDR3 DNA sequence: TGTGCCACCAGCAGAGATACGGGGTCAGGGGATGAAAAACTGTTTTTT. The chain carries TRBV15 and TRBJ1-4; TRBD1 might be the D (6 bases). Germline CDR1 and CDR2: LNHNV and YYDKDF (reference sequence). The CDR3 is 16 residues long. The V end lost 0 bases, the J end lost 6 bases, and 14 bases lay between the germline ends.

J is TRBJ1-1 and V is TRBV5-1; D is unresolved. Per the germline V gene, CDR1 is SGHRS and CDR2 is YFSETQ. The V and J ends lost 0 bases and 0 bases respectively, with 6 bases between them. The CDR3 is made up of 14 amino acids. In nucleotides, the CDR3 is TGCGCCAGCAGCTTGGGGGCGTTGAACACTGAAGCTTTCTTT. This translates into CASSLGALNTEAFF.

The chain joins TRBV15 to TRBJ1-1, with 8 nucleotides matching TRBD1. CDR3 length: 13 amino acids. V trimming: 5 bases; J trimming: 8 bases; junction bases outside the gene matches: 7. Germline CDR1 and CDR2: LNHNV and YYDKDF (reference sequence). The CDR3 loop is CATSLTGDREAFF. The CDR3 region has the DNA TGTGCCACCAGCCTGACAGGGGACAGAGAAGCTTTCTTT.

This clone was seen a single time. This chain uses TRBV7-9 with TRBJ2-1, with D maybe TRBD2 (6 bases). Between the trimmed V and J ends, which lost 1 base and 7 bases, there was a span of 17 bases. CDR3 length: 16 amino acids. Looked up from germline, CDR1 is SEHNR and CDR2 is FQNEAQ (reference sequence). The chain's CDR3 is CASSLERRAFGNEQFF. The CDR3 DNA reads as TGTGCCAGCAGCTTAGAAAGGAGGGCCTTCGGGAATGAGCAGTTCTTC. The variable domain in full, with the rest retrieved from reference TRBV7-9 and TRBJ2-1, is DTGVSQNPRHKITKRGQNVTFRCDPISEHNRLYWYRQTLGQGPEFLTYFQNEAQLEKSRLLSDRFSAERPKGSFSTLEIQRTEQGDSAMYLCASSLERRAFGNEQFFGPGTRLTVL.

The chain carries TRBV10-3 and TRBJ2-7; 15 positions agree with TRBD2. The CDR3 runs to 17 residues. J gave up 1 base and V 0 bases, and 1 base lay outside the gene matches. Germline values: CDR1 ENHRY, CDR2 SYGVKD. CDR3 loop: CAISESGLAGGSYEQYF. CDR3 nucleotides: TGTGCCATCAGTGAGTCCGGACTAGCGGGAGGGTCCTACGAGCAGTACTTC.

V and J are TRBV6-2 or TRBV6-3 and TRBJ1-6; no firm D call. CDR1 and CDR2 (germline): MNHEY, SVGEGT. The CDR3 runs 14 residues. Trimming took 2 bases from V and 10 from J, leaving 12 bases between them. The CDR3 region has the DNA TGTGCCAGCAGTTACCGGACGGGGAGATCACCCCTCCACTTT. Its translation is CASSYRTGRSPLHF.

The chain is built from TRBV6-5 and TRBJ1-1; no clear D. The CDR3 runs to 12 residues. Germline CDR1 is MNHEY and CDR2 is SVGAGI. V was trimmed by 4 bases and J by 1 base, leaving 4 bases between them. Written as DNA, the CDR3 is TGTGCCAGCAGTTCCCAGAACACTGAAGCTTTCTTT. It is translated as CASSSQNTEAFF.